One and the same sample provided the 26 T cell receptor beta chains below, sequenced in a study of blood T cells in healthy people across ages. Primers used in a second PCR of about 6 to 11 cycles were a sample-barcoded 5' primer and a J-beta primer mix. Each CDR3 protein is one row after TCRdb ran MiXCR on the 5' RACE reads. Found here are 600,000 or so distinct CDR3 sequences, around half of them singletons; the top ten hold around 25%. The sample consisted of blood. These receptor sequences come from a man older than 75 in good health.

In the case of this clonotype: One junction end disagrees with the germline gene, perhaps due to a read error. This chain joins TRBV29-1 and TRBJ1-2, with no clear D. Germline V gene lookup returns CDR1 SQVTM and CDR2 ANQGSEA. The CDR3 totals 10 residues. Here the CDR3 DNA reads TGCAGCGTTGAGGAAGTTGGCTGCACCTTC. This translates into CSVEEVGCTF.

This clonotype was recorded a few times. As DNA, the CDR3 is TGTGCCAGCAGCCCAACCCCCCTCCACGAGCAGTACTTC. This translates into CASSPTPLHEQYF. The chain uses TRBV7-2 and TRBJ2-5; D remains unclear. Near its end, the DNA agrees better with TRBJ2-7, so the J call may be wrong. Per germline, CDR1 SGHTA and CDR2 FQGNSA. The CDR3 length is 13 residues.

The J gene is TRBJ2-1, the V gene TRBV29-1; the D gene is possibly TRBD1 (5 bases). The CDR3 is 14 residues long. Trimming took off 4 bases at V and 2 bases at J, with 12 bases between the two ends. CDR1 is SQVTM, CDR2 ANQGSEA, per germline. In DNA, the CDR3 is TGCAGCGTTGGGCTACAGGTTACCTACAATGAGCAGTTCTTC. It specifies CSVGLQVTYNEQFF.

This clonotype is a singleton in its sample. The chain has TRBV13 and TRBJ1-2; no clear D. V lost 1 base and J lost 8, with 11 bases in between. Germline V lookup: CDR1 PRHDT, CDR2 FYEKMQ (reference sequence). The CDR3 length is 13 residues. CDR3 DNA sequence: TGTGCCAGCAGCTTAGCCCAGCAGGCCGGCTACACCTTC. It is translated as CASSLAQQAGYTF.

This clonotype was recorded a few times. The gene calls are TRBV7-9 and TRBJ1-6; 10 bases line up with TRBD1. This CDR3 comprises 15 residues. Per germline, CDR1 SEHNR and CDR2 FQNEAQ (reference sequence). The trim removed 5 bases at V and 10 bases at J, leaving 8 bases unmatched. The CDR3 is CASSLFGTGDSPLHF. CDR3 in DNA: TGTGCCAGCAGCCTATTCGGGACAGGGGACTCACCCCTCCACTTT.

The rearrangement links TRBV29-1 to TRBJ2-1; 8 positions match TRBD2. The CDR3 extends over 14 amino acids. The junction had 3 bases not matched to a gene; V was cut back by 5 bases and J by 0 bases. CDR1 is SQVTM, CDR2 ANQGSEA, per germline. The CDR3, as DNA: TGCAGCGTTAATGGACTAGCCTCCTACAATGAGCAGTTCTTC. Translating it yields CSVNGLASYNEQFF.

This chain connects TRBV5-5 to TRBJ2-7; D possibly corresponds to TRBD1 (5 bases). Trimming stripped 0 bases from V and 4 bases from J, with 11 bases between. This CDR3 region has 14 residues. Germline V CDR1 and CDR2: SGHKS, YYEKEE (reference sequence). CDR3 loop: CASSLEDIRYEQYF. Written as DNA, the CDR3 is TGTGCCAGCAGCTTGGAGGACATCCGGTACGAGCAGTACTTC.

This clonotype was observed a few times. The chain couples TRBV29-1 to TRBJ2-1; possibly TRBD1 for D (5 bases). This CDR3 is 14 amino acids long. Trimming took 4 bases from V and 2 from J, leaving 12 bases between them. The germline gives CDR1 SQVTM, CDR2 ANQGSEA. CDR3 DNA: TGCAGCGTTGCTCCTCAGGGCGCCTACAATGAGCAGTTCTTC. It encodes CSVAPQGAYNEQFF.

CDR3 loop: CASTSHGVYEQYF. The DNA for the CDR3 is TGTGCCAGCACCTCCCATGGGGTCTACGAGCAGTACTTC. V gene TRBV12-3 or TRBV12-4 combines with J gene TRBJ2-5, with D unclear. The closer fit of TRBJ2-7 to the DNA end suggests the J call may be wrong. The CDR3 is 13 amino acids.

The count of this clonotype is one. Sequence at one end of the junction differs from germline and may be a read error. The V and J genes are TRBV24-1 and TRBJ2-3; no firm D call. Germline V gives CDR1 KGHDR, CDR2 SFDVKD. CDR3 length: 15 residues. The CDR3 DNA sequence: TGTACCACCAGTGATGGTATGACGGGTACAGATACGCAGTATTTT. Translating it yields CTTSDGMTGTDTQYF.

This clonotype was seen a handful of times. The chain carries TRBV5-1 and TRBJ2-1, with TRBD2 identical over 8 bases. This CDR3 spans 17 amino acids. The germline V gene has CDR1 SGHRS and CDR2 YFSETQ. J was trimmed by 2 bases and V by 0 bases; bases with no gene match: 7. CDR3 loop: CASSLANGGDAYNEQFF. The CDR3 DNA reads as TGCGCCAGCAGCTTGGCTAACGGGGGGGACGCCTACAATGAGCAGTTCTTC. Variable domain in full (rest from reference TRBV5-1 and TRBJ2-1): KAGVTQTPRYLIKTRGQQVTLSCSPISGHRSVSWYQQTPGQGLQFLFEYFSETQRNKGNFPGRFSGRQFSNSRSEMNVSTLELGDSALYLCASSLANGGDAYNEQFFGPGTRLTVL.

The chain has TRBV10-3 and TRBJ2-1, with TRBD2 matching 9 bases. The CDR3 loop spans 16 amino acids. The germline gives CDR1 ENHRY, CDR2 SYGVKD. Losses at the gene ends were 6 bases for V and 5 bases for J; bases not matched to a gene: 11. The CDR3 reads CAIRSDSGSLNNEQFF. CDR3 DNA sequence: TGTGCCATCAGATCCGATAGCGGGAGTCTTAACAATGAGCAGTTCTTC.

This clonotype occurred a few times. The chain is built from TRBV11-2 and TRBJ2-3; 13 bases fit TRBD2. CDR3 length: 15 residues. CDR1 SGHAT and CDR2 FQNNGV come from the germline V gene. The V and J ends lost 5 bases and 4 bases, in that order; junction bases with no gene match: 3. The CDR3 here is CASSKLAGGSDTQYF. The CDR3 DNA is TGTGCCAGCAGCAAACTAGCGGGAGGGTCAGATACGCAGTATTTT.

A few counts support this clonotype. The genes are TRBV20-1 and TRBJ2-7; 10 bases line up with TRBD2. Germline CDR1 DFQATT, CDR2 SNEGSKA (reference sequence). The V segment lost 5 bases and the J segment 5 bases; nucleotides outside the gene matches: 9. The CDR3 covers 14 residues. The CDR3 region is CSADSRGTSDEQYF. In DNA, the CDR3 is TGCAGTGCTGACTCAAGGGGGACTAGCGACGAGCAGTACTTC.

The V call is TRBV5-1, the J call TRBJ2-1, with 12 bases identical to TRBD2. The V and J ends lost 5 bases and 14 bases, in that order; junction bases with no gene match: 11. Germline CDR1 reads SGHRS; CDR2 reads YFSETQ. The CDR3 is 14 amino acids. CDR3 in DNA: TGCGCCAGCAGGGCTCGGACTAGCGGGGAGAGGGAGTTCTTC. It yields the protein CASRARTSGEREFF.

The V and J genes are TRBV5-6 and TRBJ2-5; the D is unclear. Looked up from germline, CDR1 is SGHDT and CDR2 is YYEEEE. The ends were cut back, 3 bases at V and 2 bases at J, with 8 bases in the middle. The CDR3 is made up of 13 amino acids. The CDR3 DNA reads TGTGCCAGCAGCTCTGACGTTCAAGAGACCCAGTACTTC. It codes for CASSSDVQETQYF.

Only a few counts were recorded for this clonotype. V is TRBV13 and J is TRBJ2-7; TRBD1 is a possible D gene (5 bases). This CDR3 has 13 amino acids. V shed 0 bases and J shed 6 bases, with 9 bases lying between them. In germline, CDR1 is PRHDT, CDR2 FYEKMQ (reference sequence). The CDR3 DNA reads as TGTGCCAGCAGCTTAGGCGACAGAGGCGAGCAGTACTTC. This translates into CASSLGDRGEQYF.

The chain couples TRBV5-1 to TRBJ2-7; TRBD2 is a possible D gene (7 bases). The J call may not be correct, given that the DNA end is closer to TRBJ2-5. Germline V lookup: CDR1 SGHRS, CDR2 YFSETQ. The CDR3 consists of 17 residues. The CDR3 spells CASSLAGGGAAIETQYF. CDR3 nucleotide sequence: TGCGCCAGCAGCTTGGCCGGCGGGGGCGCCGCGATAGAGACCCAGTACTTC.

In this sample, this clonotype turned up a few times. The V call is TRBV20-1, the J call TRBJ2-5; no reliable D call. The CDR3 contains 11 residues. Per the germline V gene, CDR1 is DFQATT and CDR2 is SNEGSKA (reference sequence). The CDR3 region has the DNA TGCAGCCCTACGGTCGGGGAGACCCAGTACTTC. Amino acid sequence: CSPTVGETQYF.

This sequence joins TRBV7-9 and TRBJ2-3, with 9 bases identical to TRBD1. CDR1 is SEHNR and CDR2 is FQNEAQ in the germline V gene (reference sequence). The V and J ends lost 4 bases and 2 bases, in that order; junction bases with no gene match: 7. The CDR3 is 16 amino acids. Written as DNA, the CDR3 is TGTGCCAGCAGCTCATCGGACAGGGGATACACAGATACGCAGTATTTT. Encoded protein: CASSSSDRGYTDTQYF.

J is TRBJ2-1 and V is TRBV5-1; TRBD2 agrees at 7 bases. Germline V gene lookup returns CDR1 SGHRS and CDR2 YFSETQ. V was clipped by 2 bases and J by 3 bases; unmatched bases: 8. The CDR3 is made up of 16 amino acids. The CDR3 reads CASSFQRDLFYNEQFF. The CDR3 region has the DNA TGCGCCAGCAGCTTCCAGCGGGATTTGTTCTACAATGAGCAGTTCTTC.

V and J are TRBV20-1 and TRBJ2-5, with a possible D match to TRBD2 (6 bases). The CDR3 has 16 residues. The ends were cut back, 0 bases at V and 4 bases at J, with 18 bases in the middle. The germline CDR1 and CDR2 sequences are DFQATT and SNEGSKA (reference sequence). Written as DNA, the CDR3 is TGCAGTGCTAGAGATGGCCTTGGGGGAGGTGGAGAGACCCAGTACTTC. Its translation: CSARDGLGGGGETQYF.

The chain carries TRBV30 and TRBJ2-3; unclear D gene. Germline V lookup: CDR1 GTSNPN, CDR2 SVGIG (reference sequence). The V end lost 4 bases, the J end lost 0 bases, and 17 bases lay between the germline ends. The CDR3 is made up of 16 amino acids. The CDR3 bases are TGTGCCTGGATGGGTCCCCGAGCCTTTAGCACAGATACGCAGTATTTT. Translating gives CAWMGPRAFSTDTQYF.

The V and J genes are TRBV2 and TRBJ2-5, with D perhaps matching TRBD1 (5 bases). This CDR3 comprises 13 residues. Germline V gives CDR1 SNHLY, CDR2 FYNNEI. V was cut by 7 bases and J by 7 bases, with 16 bases left in between. CDR3 in amino acids: CASTPRPTGTQYF. CDR3 in DNA: TGTGCCAGCACCCCTCGACCAACAGGGACCCAGTACTTC.

This chain connects TRBV6-2 or TRBV6-3 to TRBJ2-7; 11 nucleotides line up with TRBD1. The CDR3 consists of 17 residues. With V trimmed by 5 bases and J by 6 bases, 15 bases remained unmatched. CDR1 and CDR2 from the germline V gene are MNHEY and SVGEGT. The CDR3: CASSDDPSGTGGSEQYF. DNA of the CDR3: TGTGCCAGCAGTGACGATCCTTCCGGGACAGGGGGAAGCGAGCAGTACTTC.

A single count supports this clonotype. This sequence joins TRBV25-1 and TRBJ2-1, with D possibly called TRBD1 or TRBD2 (5 bases each). The V gene's germline CDR1 is MGHDK and CDR2 SYGVNS. The V end was cut by 4 bases, the J end by 3 bases, with 16 bases between. The CDR3 runs to 16 residues. The CDR3 region is CASSVPGPPIYNEQFF. The CDR3 coding sequence is TGTGCCAGCAGTGTCCCGGGACCGCCAATCTACAATGAGCAGTTCTTC. Together with reference TRBV25-1 and TRBJ2-1, the CDR3 gives the full variable domain: EADIYQTPRYLVIGTGKKITLECSQTMGHDKMYWYQQDPGMELHLIHYSYGVNSTEKGDLSSESTVSRIRTEHFPLTLESARPSHTSQYLCASSVPGPPIYNEQFFGPGTRLTVL.